The 25 T cell receptor beta chains reported below all come from one sample, sequenced in a study of shared clonotypes between healthy human individuals. TCRdb's copy holds only in-frame clones and misses some; the assay was immunoSEQ multiplex PCR. The sample contains 1 million to 1.2 million clones, around three quarters of which appear only once. The sequenced material came from memory CD4+ T cells from PBMCs. The subset here: CD45RA-negative fraction. These TCRs come from a man between 18 and 35 years old in good health. Some clones in this sample may be carry-over from other donors' samples.

V is TRBV11-2 and J is TRBJ1-1; 7 nucleotides agree with TRBD1. The CDR3 contains 15 residues. In germline, CDR1 is SGHAT, CDR2 FQNNGV. J gave up 4 bases and V 5 bases, and 10 bases lay outside the gene matches. The CDR3 reads CASSLKGAGGTEAFF. In DNA, the CDR3 is TGTGCCAGCAGCCTCAAAGGGGCAGGGGGCACTGAAGCTTTCTTT.

This chain joins TRBV4-1 and TRBJ2-5; maybe TRBD1 (7 bases). CDR1 is MGHRA, CDR2 YSYEKL, per germline. CDR3 length: 14 amino acids. V lost 6 bases to trimming and J lost 5 bases, with 16 bases between them. The CDR3 coding sequence is TGCGCCAGCAGAAAGGGGGACAGCGGGGAGACCCAGTACTTC. Encoded protein: CASRKGDSGETQYF.

The chain combines TRBV29-1 with TRBJ1-1, with 7 bases matching TRBD1. The J segment lost 4 bases and the V segment lost 8 bases, leaving 10 bases of the junction unmatched. The V gene's germline CDR1 is SQVTM and CDR2 ANQGSEA. The CDR3 covers 13 residues. The CDR3 is CSLAGQTGTEAFF. The CDR3 nucleotides read TGCAGCCTCGCGGGACAGACGGGCACTGAAGCTTTCTTT.

V and J are TRBV20-1 and TRBJ2-3; no clear D gene. Germline V CDR1 and CDR2: DFQATT, SNEGSKA (reference sequence). Between the trimmed V and J ends, which lost 0 bases and 6 bases, there was a span of 4 bases. The CDR3 extends over 11 amino acids. CDR3 DNA: TGCAGTGCTAGAGAGCAGGATACGCAGTATTTT. The encoded protein is CSAREQDTQYF.

The rearrangement uses TRBV4-1 and TRBJ2-2; either TRBD1 or TRBD2 may supply D (6 bases each). The CDR3 contains 18 residues. Germline V lookup: CDR1 MGHRA, CDR2 YSYEKL. V was trimmed by 4 bases and J by 0 bases, leaving 18 bases between them. CDR3: CASSRVPGAGTNTGELFF. The CDR3 DNA is TGCGCCAGCAGCCGGGTGCCAGGGGCGGGGACGAACACCGGGGAGCTGTTTTTT.

Points on this clone: A much larger clone sits a single nucleotide away, making a read error possible. This CDR3 is also generated by other DNA sequences in the sample. The V and J genes are TRBV30 and TRBJ1-1; no clear D. Germline V lookup: CDR1 GTSNPN, CDR2 SVGIG (reference sequence). This CDR3 comprises 13 residues. The CDR3 nucleotides are TGTGCCTGGAGCGCTATGATGAACACTGAAGCTTTTTTT. This encodes CAWSAMMNTEAFF.

CDR3 coding DNA: TGCGCCAGCAGCCAAGGGGGTTTTGGCTTATACAATGAGCAGTTCTTC. As protein: CASSQGGFGLYNEQFF. This sequence joins TRBV4-3 and TRBJ2-1; D gene uncertain. Germline assignment: CDR1 LGHNA and CDR2 YSLEER. V lost 1 base, J lost 4 bases, and 14 bases lay in between. CDR3 length: 16 residues.

The V call is TRBV7-2, the J call TRBJ1-5; D possibly corresponds to TRBD1 (5 bases). Germline CDR1 is SGHTA and CDR2 is FQGNSA. The CDR3 is made up of 14 amino acids. V was shortened by 4 bases and J by 4 bases, with 11 bases between the two germline ends. Written as DNA, the CDR3 is TGTGCCAGCAGCTCCCAGCAGGGAAATCAGCCCCAGCATTTT. Amino acid sequence: CASSSQQGNQPQHF. The variable domain in full, with the rest retrieved from reference TRBV7-2 and TRBJ1-5, is GAGVSQSPSNKVTEKGKDVELRCDPISGHTALYWYRQSLGQGLEFLIYFQGNSAPDKSGLPSDRFSAERTGGSVSTLTIQRTQQEDSAVYLCASSSQQGNQPQHFGDGTRLSIL.

The V and J genes are TRBV9 and TRBJ2-5; TRBD2 matches at 11 bases. Germline lookup yields CDR1 SGDLS and CDR2 YYNGEE. The CDR3 loop spans 16 amino acids. V gave up 3 bases and J gave up 5 bases; unmatched junction bases: 9. The CDR3 sequence: CASSAQLAGESETQYF. The CDR3 bases are TGTGCCAGCAGCGCCCAACTAGCGGGAGAGAGTGAGACCCAGTACTTC. The full variable domain, in which reference TRBV9 and TRBJ2-5 provide the parts outside the CDR3, is DSGVTQTPKHLITATGQRVTLRCSPRSGDLSVYWYQQSLDQGLQFLIQYYNGEERAKGNILERFSAQQFPDLHSELNLSSLELGDSALYFCASSAQLAGESETQYFGPGTRLLVL.

The J gene is TRBJ2-4, the V gene TRBV7-2; a weak D match, TRBD2 (6 bases). The CDR3 has 16 amino acids. V lost 5 bases and J lost 8, with 22 bases in between. In germline, CDR1 is SGHTA, CDR2 FQGNSA. The DNA of the CDR3 is TGTGCCAGCAGCCCTCGGCCCGGGAGAGGAGGATACATTCAGTACTTC. Its protein is CASSPRPGRGGYIQYF.

In this sample, this clone turned up once. The V gene is TRBV6-1, the J gene TRBJ1-3; D gene ambiguous. V was clipped by 0 bases and J by 7 bases, with 13 bases between them. Per germline, CDR1 MNHNS and CDR2 SASEGT. The CDR3 spans 15 residues. The CDR3 DNA is TGTGCCAGCAGTGAAGCTTGGGGAGCCCCGAACACCATATATTTT. Translated: CASSEAWGAPNTIYF.

As DNA, the CDR3 is TGTGCCACCAGCAGTCGATCCACAGATACGCAGTATTTT. This encodes CATSSRSTDTQYF. The genes are TRBV15 and TRBJ2-3; D uncertain. This CDR3 has 13 amino acids. In germline, CDR1 is LNHNV, CDR2 YYDKDF (reference sequence). Deletions cut 3 bases from V and 2 bases from J, with 6 bases between.

This clone showed up just a few times. The chain joins TRBV5-5 to TRBJ2-4; D uncertain. Trimming took 5 bases from V and 0 from J, leaving 9 bases between them. CDR1 SGHKS and CDR2 YYEKEE come from the germline V gene (reference sequence). This CDR3 contains 14 residues. CDR3 loop: CASRTTLAKNIQYF. The CDR3 DNA reads as TGTGCCAGCAGAACGACCCTAGCCAAAAACATTCAGTACTTC. Full variable domain (rest looked up from reference TRBV5-5 and TRBJ2-4): DAGVTQSPTHLIKTRGQQVTLRCSPISGHKSVSWYQQVLGQGPQFIFQYYEKEERGRGNFPDRFSARQFPNYSSELNVNALLLGDSALYLCASRTTLAKNIQYFGAGTRLSVL.

This chain joins TRBV11-2 and TRBJ2-7; D gene ambiguous. The CDR3 length is 12 residues. CDR1 and CDR2 from the germline V gene are SGHAT and FQNNGV. V was cut by 1 base and J by 6 bases, with 7 bases left in between. CDR3 amino acids: CASSLALVEQYF. The DNA for the CDR3 is TGTGCCAGCAGCTTAGCCCTAGTCGAGCAGTACTTC.

This sequence joins TRBV28 and TRBJ2-7; maybe TRBD1 (6 bases). V lost 6 bases and J 6 bases, leaving 18 bases between the germline ends. CDR1 and CDR2 (germline): MDHEN, SYDVKM. The CDR3 consists of 14 residues. CDR3 DNA: TGTGCCAGCAGACCTGGGACACCGATGGGCGAGCAGTACTTC. Translation: CASRPGTPMGEQYF. Variable domain in full (rest from reference TRBV28 and TRBJ2-7): DVKVTQSSRYLVKRTGEKVFLECVQDMDHENMFWYRQDPGLGLRLIYFSYDVKMKEKGDIPEGYSVSREKKERFSLILESASTNQTSMYLCASRPGTPMGEQYFGPGTRLTVT.

With respect to this clone: The junction differs from germline at one of its ends, possibly a read error. Other DNA sequences from this sample encode an identical CDR3 as well. This chain connects TRBV6-5 to TRBJ2-5; TRBD2 matches at 9 bases. Germline CDR1 MNHEY, CDR2 SVGAGI. The CDR3 has 15 residues. In DNA form, the CDR3 reads TGTGCCAGCAGCTTAGCGGGAGAGTTTCGAGAGACCCAATACTTC. Amino acids: CASSLAGEFRETQYF.

V is TRBV28 and J is TRBJ2-6; no reliable D call. Trimming removed 6 bases from V and 0 bases from J, with 9 bases in between. The V gene's germline CDR1 is MDHEN and CDR2 SYDVKM. The CDR3 is 15 amino acids. Written as DNA, the CDR3 is TGTGCCAGCAGCCGCCTCGCCTCTGGGGCCAACGTCCTGACTTTC. This sequence encodes CASSRLASGANVLTF. Based on the CDR3 plus reference TRBV28 and TRBJ2-6, the full variable domain is DVKVTQSSRYLVKRTGEKVFLECVQDMDHENMFWYRQDPGLGLRLIYFSYDVKMKEKGDIPEGYSVSREKKERFSLILESASTNQTSMYLCASSRLASGANVLTFGAGSRLTVL.

The V gene is TRBV9, the J gene TRBJ2-5; 11 nucleotides agree with TRBD2. CDR3 size: 17 residues. The trim removed 1 base at V and 2 bases at J, leaving 7 bases unmatched. In germline, CDR1 is SGDLS, CDR2 YYNGEE. The CDR3 here is CASSVSGLAGGQETQYF. CDR3 nucleotide sequence: TGTGCCAGCAGCGTAAGTGGTCTAGCGGGAGGTCAAGAGACCCAGTACTTC.

In the case of this clone: Since a much larger clone is just one base distant, this may be a read error. This CDR3 is also generated by other DNA sequences in the sample. The rearrangement links TRBV2 to TRBJ1-2, with a weak D call TRBD1 (5 bases). V was clipped by 3 bases and J by 5 bases, with 22 bases between them. CDR1 is SNHLY, CDR2 FYNNEI, per germline. The CDR3 contains 17 residues. The CDR3 loop reads CASSEFGTGGSSYGYTF. The CDR3 coding sequence is TGTGCCAGCAGTGAGTTTGGGACGGGGGGATCGAGTTATGGCTACACCTTC. The whole variable domain, remainder taken from reference TRBV2 and TRBJ1-2, is EPEVTQTPSHQVTQMGQEVILRCVPISNHLYFYWYRQILGQKVEFLVSFYNNEISEKSEIFDDQFSVERPDGSNFTLKIRSTKLEDSAMYFCASSEFGTGGSSYGYTFGSGTRLTVV.

This clone was picked up many times. The J gene is TRBJ2-7, the V gene TRBV5-4; 9 bases agree with TRBD1. The CDR3 consists of 14 residues. Germline values: CDR1 SGHNT, CDR2 YYREEE (reference sequence). V was pared by 3 bases and J by 7 bases, with 8 bases of the junction left unmatched. CDR3: CASSSPGGTGEQYF. The DNA of the CDR3 is TGTGCCAGCAGCTCCCCCGGGGGGACAGGGGAGCAGTACTTC.

This clone was seen a single time. This rearrangement joins TRBV19 to TRBJ2-1, with TRBD1 identical over 12 bases. CDR1 LNHDA and CDR2 SQIVND come from the germline V gene (reference sequence). The CDR3 extends over 15 amino acids. Trimming took 3 bases from V and 9 from J; bases not matched to a gene: 6. For the CDR3, the DNA is TGTGCCAGTAGTATGGGGGGACAGGGGGCTCCTGAGCAGTTCTTC. It codes for CASSMGGQGAPEQFF.

The chain has TRBV5-1 and TRBJ2-3; 9 bases line up with TRBD1. Germline assignment: CDR1 SGHRS and CDR2 YFSETQ. The CDR3 is 13 residues long. V gave up 5 bases and J gave up 7 bases; unmatched junction bases: 5. CDR3: CASRGQGGNTQYF. DNA for the CDR3: TGCGCCAGCAGGGGACAGGGCGGAAATACGCAGTATTTT.

This clone has at least ten counts. Other DNA sequences of this sample code for an identical CDR3. The V and J genes are TRBV7-9 and TRBJ2-7, with a possible D match to TRBD2 (6 bases). The V gene's germline CDR1 is SEHNR and CDR2 FQNEAQ (reference sequence). Trimming removed 0 bases from V and 2 bases from J, with 11 bases in between. The CDR3 runs 15 residues. CDR3 amino acids: CASSLAQGGTYEQYF. The CDR3 DNA is TGTGCCAGCAGCTTAGCGCAGGGAGGCACCTACGAGCAGTACTTC.

DNA of the CDR3: TGTGCCAGCAGTCCGCTAGCGGGAATCGCGAACACCGGGGAGCTGTTTTTT. It yields the protein CASSPLAGIANTGELFF. The chain is built from TRBV7-2 and TRBJ2-2; 9 nucleotides align to TRBD2. The CDR3 has 17 residues. J was trimmed by 0 bases and V by 6 bases; bases with no gene match: 8. Germline V gene lookup returns CDR1 SGHTA and CDR2 FQGNSA.

The genes are TRBV7-9 and TRBJ2-3, with 9 positions matching TRBD1. This CDR3 has 16 amino acids. V dropped 5 bases and J dropped 4; count of bases not matched to a gene: 10. Germline CDR1 reads SEHNR; CDR2 reads FQNEAQ (reference sequence). DNA of the CDR3: TGTGCCAGCAGCGCACCACCGGGACAGGGACCAGATACGCAGTATTTT. This codes for CASSAPPGQGPDTQYF.